These T cell receptor beta chains were read from a single sample in a study of radiotherapy plus CTLA-4 blockade in lung cancer. The repertoire was sequenced with immunoSEQ multiplex PCR; TCRdb's copy has only in-frame clones and lacks some. The table has 30,000 to 45,000 clones, around 77% seen once. This material consisted of peripheral blood, taken from a patient treated with radiotherapy plus ipilimumab. The receptors were gathered from a human donor with non-small cell lung cancer who had stable disease on radiotherapy plus ipilimumab. CDR3s include the opening cysteine and the closing phenylalanine or tryptophan. D genes are given only for firm matches. Only part of the rows carry a size: once, few, many, or a class if the clone is expanded.

- | - | TRBJ2-2 | TRBV11-3 | CASSLSRGTTGELFF | TGTGCCAGCAGCTTGTCTCGGGGGACCACCGGGGAGCTGTTTTTT
- | - | TRBJ2-7 | TRBV5-4 | CASSLGGRHLSSYEQYF | TGTGCCAGCAGCTTGGGAGGGCGACACCTGAGCTCCTACGAGCAGTACTTC
few | TRBD1 | TRBJ1-6 | TRBV13 | CASGRQGDNSPLHF | TGTGCCAGCGGCCGACAGGGCGATAATTCACCCCTCCACTTT
- | TRBD1 | TRBJ1-2 | TRBV11-2 | CASSPGTGWSYGYTF | TGTGCCAGCAGCCCAGGGACAGGGTGGAGCTATGGCTACACCTTC
- | TRBD1 | TRBJ1-1 | TRBV29-1 | CSARGQGKTEAFF | TGCAGCGCTAGGGGACAGGGAAAAACTGAAGCTTTCTTT
- | TRBD1 | TRBJ2-3 | TRBV15 | CATSTRGRTDTQYF | TGTGCCACCAGCACCAGGGGGCGCACAGATACGCAGTATTTT
- | TRBD1 | TRBJ2-7 | TRBV7-6 | CASSHRTGREQYF | TGCGCCAGCAGCCACAGGACAGGGCGGGAGCAGTACTTC
few | - | TRBJ2-5 | TRBV7-9 | CASSLGTPQETQYF | TGTGCCAGCAGCTTAGGGACTCCACAAGAGACCCAGTACTTC
- | - | TRBJ1-4 | TRBV5-1 | CASSIYGTTNEKLFF | TGCGCCAGCAGCATCTACGGGACAACTAATGAAAAACTGTTTTTT
few | TRBD2 | TRBJ2-7 | TRBV5-4 | CASSSGTSGGTTYEQYF | TGTGCCAGCAGCTCGGGGACTAGCGGGGGGACAACCTACGAGCAGTACTTC
- | - | TRBJ1-2 | TRBV19 | CASSRTATGIYGYTF | TGTGCCAGTAGTAGAACTGCAACCGGGATCTATGGCTACACCTTC
- | - | TRBJ2-2 | TRBV27 | CASSSQGPGGGGELFF | TGTGCCAGCAGTTCTCAGGGCCCAGGGGGAGGCGGGGAGCTGTTTTTT
- | - | TRBJ1-2 | TRBV7-6 | CASSRTADGSNYGYTF | TGTGCCAGCAGCCGAACAGCCGACGGTTCTAACTATGGCTACACCTTC
- | TRBD1 | TRBJ1-1 | TRBV19 | CASRPRTGGNTEAFF | TGTGCCAGTAGGCCCCGGACAGGGGGTAACACTGAAGCTTTCTTT
- | - | TRBJ2-5 | TRBV7-2 | CASSPSQQETQYF | TGTGCCAGCAGCCCTTCACAACAAGAGACCCAGTACTTC
once | - | TRBJ1-3 | TRBV5-1 | CASSLQTVSPLYF | TGCGCCAGCAGCTTACAGACAGTTAGCCCGTTATATTTT
- | - | TRBJ2-7 | TRBV23-1 | CASSQAPHPRTETYEQYF | TGCGCCAGCAGCCAGGCCCCACACCCCAGGACAGAAACCTACGAGCAGTACTTC
- | - | TRBJ2-7 | TRBV20-1 | CSAGLNSEQYF | TGCAGTGCTGGCTTAAACAGCGAGCAGTACTTC
- | TRBD1 | TRBJ1-2 | TRBV7-8 | CASSPGQGLRGYTF | TGTGCCAGCAGCCCTGGACAGGGGCTGCGTGGCTACACCTTC
- | - | TRBJ1-6 | TRBV5-6 | CASSLGGFSYNSPLHF | TGTGCCAGCAGCCTCGGGGGATTCTCCTATAATTCACCCCTCCACTTT
few | TRBD1 | TRBJ1-6 | TRBV6-1 | CASSDAGTGRSPLHF | TGTGCCAGCAGTGACGCCGGGACAGGAAGGTCACCCCTCCACTTT
- | TRBD1 | TRBJ2-7 | TRBV29-1 | CSVGSGGYEQYF | TGCAGCGTTGGTTCAGGGGGTTACGAGCAGTACTTC
few | - | TRBJ1-1 | TRBV7-9 | CASSLSGSNTEAFF | TGTGCCAGCAGCTTATCAGGGTCGAACACTGAAGCTTTCTTT
- | - | TRBJ1-5 | TRBV10-2 | CASSEFLRGQPQHF | TGCGCCAGCAGTGAGTTCCTTCGAGGTCAGCCCCAGCATTTT
- | TRBD1 | TRBJ1-5 | TRBV5-6 | CASSLRRTGSNQPQHF | TGTGCCAGCAGCTTAAGGCGGACAGGTTCAAATCAGCCCCAGCATTTT